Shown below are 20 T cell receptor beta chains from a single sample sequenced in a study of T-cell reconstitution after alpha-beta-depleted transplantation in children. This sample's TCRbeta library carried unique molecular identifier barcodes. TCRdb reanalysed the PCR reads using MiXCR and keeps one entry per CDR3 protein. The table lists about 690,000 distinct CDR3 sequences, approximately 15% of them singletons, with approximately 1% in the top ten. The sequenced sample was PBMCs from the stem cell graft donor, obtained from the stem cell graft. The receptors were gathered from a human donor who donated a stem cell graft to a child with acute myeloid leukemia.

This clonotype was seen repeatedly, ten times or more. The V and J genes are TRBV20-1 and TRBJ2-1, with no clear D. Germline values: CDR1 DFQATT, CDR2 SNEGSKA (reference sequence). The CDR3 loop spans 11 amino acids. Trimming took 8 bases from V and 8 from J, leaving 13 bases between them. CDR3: CSPRLGYEQFF. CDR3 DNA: TGCAGTCCGAGACTTGGATATGAGCAGTTCTTC.

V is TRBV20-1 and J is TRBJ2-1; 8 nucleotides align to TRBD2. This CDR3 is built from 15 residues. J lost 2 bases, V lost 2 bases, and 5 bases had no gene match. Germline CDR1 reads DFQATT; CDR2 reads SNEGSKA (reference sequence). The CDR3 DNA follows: TGCAGTGCTAGACACCCGGGGGGGCCCTACAATGAGCAGTTCTTC. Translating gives CSARHPGGPYNEQFF.

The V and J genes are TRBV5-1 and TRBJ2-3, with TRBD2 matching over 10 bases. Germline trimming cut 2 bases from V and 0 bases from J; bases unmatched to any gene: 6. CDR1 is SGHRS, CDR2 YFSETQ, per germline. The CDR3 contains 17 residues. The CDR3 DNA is TGCGCCAGCAGCTTAAGCGGGGGGGCGCCTAGCACAGATACGCAGTATTTT. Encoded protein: CASSLSGGAPSTDTQYF.

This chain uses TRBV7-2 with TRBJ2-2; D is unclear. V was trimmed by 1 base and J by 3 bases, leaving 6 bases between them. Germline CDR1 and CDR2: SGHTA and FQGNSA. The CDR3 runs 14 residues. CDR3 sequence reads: CASSLGSYTGELFF. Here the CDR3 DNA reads TGTGCCAGCAGCTTAGGAAGTTACACCGGGGAGCTGTTTTTT.

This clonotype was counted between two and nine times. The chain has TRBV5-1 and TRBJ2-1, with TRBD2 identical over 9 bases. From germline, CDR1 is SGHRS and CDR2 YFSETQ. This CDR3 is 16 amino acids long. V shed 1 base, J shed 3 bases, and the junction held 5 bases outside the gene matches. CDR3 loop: CASSLSRGGLYNEQFF. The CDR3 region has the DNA TGCGCCAGCAGCTTGTCGCGGGGGGGCCTCTACAATGAGCAGTTCTTC.

CDR3 bases: TGCGCCAGCAGCCCGGGACAGTTTAACTATGGCTACACCTTC. Its translation: CASSPGQFNYGYTF. The V call is TRBV5-1, the J call TRBJ1-2, with TRBD1 identical over 7 bases. From germline, CDR1 is SGHRS and CDR2 YFSETQ. This CDR3 has 14 residues. With V trimmed by 4 bases and J by 1 base, 4 bases remained unmatched.

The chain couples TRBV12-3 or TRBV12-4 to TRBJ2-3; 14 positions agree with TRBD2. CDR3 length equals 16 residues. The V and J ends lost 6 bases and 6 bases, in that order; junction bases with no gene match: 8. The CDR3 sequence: CASSLGLAGGRDTQYF. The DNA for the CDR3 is TGTGCCAGCAGCCTAGGACTAGCGGGGGGTCGTGATACGCAGTATTTT.

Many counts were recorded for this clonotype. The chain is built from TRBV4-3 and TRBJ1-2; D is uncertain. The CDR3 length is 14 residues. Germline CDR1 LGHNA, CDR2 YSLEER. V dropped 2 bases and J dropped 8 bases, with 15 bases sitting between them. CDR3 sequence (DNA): TGCGCCAGCAGCCAACGGACGGGAAGGTACGGCTACACCTTC. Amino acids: CASSQRTGRYGYTF.

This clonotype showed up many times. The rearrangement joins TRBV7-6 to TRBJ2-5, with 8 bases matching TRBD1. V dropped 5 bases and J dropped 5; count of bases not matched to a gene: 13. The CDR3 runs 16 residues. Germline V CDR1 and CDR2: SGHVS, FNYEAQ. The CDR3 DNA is TGTGCCAGCAGCATGTTAGGACAGGGCGCGGGGGAGACCCAGTACTTC. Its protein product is CASSMLGQGAGETQYF.

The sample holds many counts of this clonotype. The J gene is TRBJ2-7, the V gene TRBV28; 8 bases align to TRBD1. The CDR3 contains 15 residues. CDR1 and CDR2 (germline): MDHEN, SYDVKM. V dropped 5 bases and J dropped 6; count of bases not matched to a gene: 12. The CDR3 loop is CASSLGQDRMGEQYV. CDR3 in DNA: TGTGCCAGCAGTCTGGGACAGGATCGCATGGGCGAGCAGTACGTC.

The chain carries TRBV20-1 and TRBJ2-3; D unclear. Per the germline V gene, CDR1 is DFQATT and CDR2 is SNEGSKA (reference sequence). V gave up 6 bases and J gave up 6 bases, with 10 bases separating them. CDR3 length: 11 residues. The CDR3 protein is CSANIGDTQYF. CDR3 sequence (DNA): TGCAGTGCCAACATAGGGGATACGCAGTATTTT.

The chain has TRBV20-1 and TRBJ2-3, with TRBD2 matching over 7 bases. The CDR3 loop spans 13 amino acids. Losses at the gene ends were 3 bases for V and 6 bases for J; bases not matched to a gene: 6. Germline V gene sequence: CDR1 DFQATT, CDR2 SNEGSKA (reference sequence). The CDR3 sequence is CSASRGVEDTQYF. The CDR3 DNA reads TGCAGTGCTAGCCGGGGGGTGGAGGATACGCAGTATTTT.

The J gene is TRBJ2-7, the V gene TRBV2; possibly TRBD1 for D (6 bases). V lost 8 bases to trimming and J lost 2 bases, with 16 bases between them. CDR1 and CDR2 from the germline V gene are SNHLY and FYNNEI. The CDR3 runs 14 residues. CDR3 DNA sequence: TGTGCCAGCGCCACCTTAACAGGGACCTACGAGCAGTACGTC. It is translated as CASATLTGTYEQYV.

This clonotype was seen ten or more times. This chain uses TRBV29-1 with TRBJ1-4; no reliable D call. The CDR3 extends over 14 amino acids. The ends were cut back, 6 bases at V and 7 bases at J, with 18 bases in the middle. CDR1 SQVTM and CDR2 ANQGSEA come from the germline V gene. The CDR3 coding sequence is TGCAGCGTCGAACTTCTTGAAGGCGGTGAAAAACTGTTTTTT. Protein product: CSVELLEGGEKLFF.

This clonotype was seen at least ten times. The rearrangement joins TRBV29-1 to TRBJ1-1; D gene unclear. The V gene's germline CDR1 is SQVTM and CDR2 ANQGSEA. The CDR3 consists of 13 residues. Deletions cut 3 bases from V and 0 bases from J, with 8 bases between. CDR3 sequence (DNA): TGCAGCGTTGACCGAGGGATGAACACTGAAGCTTTCTTT. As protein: CSVDRGMNTEAFF.

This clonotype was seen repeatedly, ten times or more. CDR3 in DNA: TGCAGTGCTAGAGGGGGGCAGGGGGCTTCGTACAATGAGCAGTTCTTC. Translating gives CSARGGQGASYNEQFF. The V gene is TRBV20-1, the J gene TRBJ2-1, with 8 bases matching TRBD1. Trimming took 1 base from V and 4 from J; bases not matched to a gene: 9. Germline V gene sequence: CDR1 DFQATT, CDR2 SNEGSKA (reference sequence). CDR3 size: 16 residues.

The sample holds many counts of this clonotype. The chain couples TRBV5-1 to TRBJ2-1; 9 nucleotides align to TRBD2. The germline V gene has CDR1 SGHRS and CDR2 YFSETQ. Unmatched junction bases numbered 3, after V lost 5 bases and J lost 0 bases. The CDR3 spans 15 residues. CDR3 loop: CASREAGGSYNEQFF. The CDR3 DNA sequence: TGCGCCAGCAGGGAAGCGGGGGGCTCCTACAATGAGCAGTTCTTC.

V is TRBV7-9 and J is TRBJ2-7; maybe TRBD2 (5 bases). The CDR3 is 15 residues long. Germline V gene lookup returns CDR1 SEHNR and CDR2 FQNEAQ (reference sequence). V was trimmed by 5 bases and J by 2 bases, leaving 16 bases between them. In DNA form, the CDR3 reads TGTGCCAGCAGCCCCTCAGTAACGGGGACCTACGAGCAGTACTTC. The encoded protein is CASSPSVTGTYEQYF.

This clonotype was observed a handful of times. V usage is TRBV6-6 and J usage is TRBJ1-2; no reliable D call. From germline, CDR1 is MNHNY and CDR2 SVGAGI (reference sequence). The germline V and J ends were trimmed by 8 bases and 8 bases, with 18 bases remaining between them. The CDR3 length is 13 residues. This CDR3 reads CASQQIYLGGYTF. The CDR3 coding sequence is TGTGCCAGCCAACAGATTTACCTAGGGGGCTACACCTTC.

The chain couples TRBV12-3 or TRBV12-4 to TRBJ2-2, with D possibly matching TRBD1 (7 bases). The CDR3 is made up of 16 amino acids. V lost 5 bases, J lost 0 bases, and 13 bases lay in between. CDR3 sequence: CASSPRGDANTGELFF. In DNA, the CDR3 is TGTGCCAGCAGTCCCAGGGGGGATGCGAACACCGGGGAGCTGTTTTTT.